Listed below are T cell receptor beta chains from one sample, sequenced in a study of T cells in narcolepsy. Generated by immunoSEQ multiplex PCR, the TCRdb table keeps only in-frame clones and is missing some. Of about 33,000 clones in the sample, 90% were seen once. Sequencing input: CD45RA- memory CD4+ T cells from PBMCs. The source of these receptors is a human donor with narcolepsy. The CDR3 runs from the conserved cysteine through the conserved F or W. Fields, in order: D gene, V gene, J gene, clone size, CDR3 length, CDR3 protein, CDR3 DNA. The D gene is left open where the match is weak. Size is omitted from some rows. Given values are once, few, many or a class for expanded clones.

>.|TRBV27|TRBJ1-6|once|17
CASSFALGAAYNSPLHF
TGTGCCAGCAGTTTTGCGCTCGGGGCAGCTTATAATTCACCCCTCCACTTT
>.|TRBV7-8|TRBJ1-3|.|16
CASSLELAAAGNTIYF
TGTGCCAGCAGCTTAGAATTGGCAGCCGCTGGAAACACCATATATTTT
>TRBD2|TRBV6-1|TRBJ2-4|.|20
CASSEVSTRTSGESENIQYF
TGTGCCAGCAGTGAAGTAAGTACCAGGACTAGCGGGGAGTCCGAAAACATTCAGTACTTC
>TRBD1|TRBV5-8|TRBJ2-2|.|15
CASSSTGGYTGELFF
TGTGCCAGCAGCTCGACAGGGGGCTACACCGGGGAGCTGTTTTTT
>TRBD1|TRBV2|TRBJ1-1|.|14
CASSSAGGFTEAFF
TGTGCCAGCTCCTCCGCAGGGGGCTTCACTGAAGCTTTCTTT
>.|TRBV28|TRBJ2-1|.|13
CASTPNLQGEQFF
TGTGCCAGCACCCCGAATCTCCAGGGTGAGCAGTTCTTC
>.|TRBV6-5|TRBJ2-7|.|11
CASSRGNEQYF
TGTGCCAGCAGCAGGGGCAACGAGCAGTACTTC
>.|TRBV6-1|TRBJ1-2|.|14
CASSQVPQGTGYTF
TGTGCCAGCAGTCAGGTACCTCAGGGAACTGGCTACACCTTC
>TRBD1|TRBV28|TRBJ1-2|once|19
CASSFHAGGSGTGNYGYTF
TGTGCCAGCAGTTTTCATGCGGGGGGGTCCGGGACAGGTAACTATGGCTACACCTTC
>TRBD2|TRBV6-5|TRBJ2-1|.|15
CASSYGPSGSYEQFF
TGTGCCAGCAGTTATGGCCCTAGCGGGAGCTATGAGCAGTTCTTC
>TRBD1|TRBV6-1|TRBJ1-2|.|12
CASRWDSLSYTF
TGTGCCAGCAGATGGGACAGTTTAAGCTACACCTTC
>.|TRBV5-1|TRBJ1-1|.|14
CASSLSSANTEAFF
TGCGCCAGCAGCTTGTCCTCGGCGAACACTGAAGCTTTCTTT
>TRBD2|TRBV5-1|TRBJ2-1|.|17
CASRPSAASGRYNEQFF
TGCGCCAGCCGACCATCGGCGGCTAGCGGGAGATACAATGAGCAGTTCTTC
>.|TRBV5-1|TRBJ1-4|.|14
CASSLSGTNEKLFF
TGCGCCAGCAGCTTGTCGGGTACTAATGAAAAACTGTTTTTT
>.|TRBV21-1|TRBJ2-6|.|16
CASSKEPPSGANVLTF
TGTGCCAGCAGCAAAGAACCACCCTCTGGGGCCAACGTCCTGACTTTC
>.|TRBV7-3|TRBJ1-4|.|13
CASSLGPNGELFF
TGTGCCAGCAGCTTGGGCCCTAATGGGGAACTGTTTTTT